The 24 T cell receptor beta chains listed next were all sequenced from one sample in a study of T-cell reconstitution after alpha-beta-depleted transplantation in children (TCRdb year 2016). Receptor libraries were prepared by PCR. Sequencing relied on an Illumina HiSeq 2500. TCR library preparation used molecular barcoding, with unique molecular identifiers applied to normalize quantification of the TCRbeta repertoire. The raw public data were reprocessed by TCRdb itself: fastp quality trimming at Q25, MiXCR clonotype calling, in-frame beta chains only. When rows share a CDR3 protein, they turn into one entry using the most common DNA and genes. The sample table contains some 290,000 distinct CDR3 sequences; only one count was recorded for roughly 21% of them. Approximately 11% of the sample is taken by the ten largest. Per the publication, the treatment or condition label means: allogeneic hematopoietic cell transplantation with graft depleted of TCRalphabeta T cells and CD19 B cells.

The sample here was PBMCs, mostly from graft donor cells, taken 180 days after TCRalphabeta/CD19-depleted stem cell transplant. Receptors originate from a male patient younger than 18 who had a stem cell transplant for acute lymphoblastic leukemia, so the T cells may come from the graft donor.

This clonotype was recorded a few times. CDR3 amino acids: CASRNGTTRPDTQYF. CDR3 DNA: TGTGCCAGCAGAAACGGGACCACCCGGCCAGATACGCAGTATTTT. This sequence joins TRBV14 and TRBJ2-3; D may match TRBD1 or TRBD2 (5 bases each). The CDR3 has 15 amino acids. Trimming left V 6 bases short and J 4 bases short, with 17 bases between. CDR1 is SGHDN, CDR2 FVKESK, per germline.

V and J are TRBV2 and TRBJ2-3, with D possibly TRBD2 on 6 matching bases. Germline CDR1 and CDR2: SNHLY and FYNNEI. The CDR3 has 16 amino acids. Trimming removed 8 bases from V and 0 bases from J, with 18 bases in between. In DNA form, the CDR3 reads TGTGCCAGCGCTCAGGGCCAGCGGGCAAGCACAGATACGCAGTATTTT. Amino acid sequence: CASAQGQRASTDTQYF. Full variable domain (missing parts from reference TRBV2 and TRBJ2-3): EPEVTQTPSHQVTQMGQEVILRCVPISNHLYFYWYRQILGQKVEFLVSFYNNEISEKSEIFDDQFSVERPDGSNFTLKIRSTKLEDSAMYFCASAQGQRASTDTQYFGPGTRLTVL.

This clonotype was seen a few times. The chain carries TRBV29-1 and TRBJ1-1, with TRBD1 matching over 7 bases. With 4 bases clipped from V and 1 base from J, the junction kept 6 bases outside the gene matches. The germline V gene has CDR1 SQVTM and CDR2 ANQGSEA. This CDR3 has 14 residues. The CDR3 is CSVARDSRNTEAFF. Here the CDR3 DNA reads TGCAGCGTTGCACGGGACAGTCGGAACACTGAAGCTTTCTTT.

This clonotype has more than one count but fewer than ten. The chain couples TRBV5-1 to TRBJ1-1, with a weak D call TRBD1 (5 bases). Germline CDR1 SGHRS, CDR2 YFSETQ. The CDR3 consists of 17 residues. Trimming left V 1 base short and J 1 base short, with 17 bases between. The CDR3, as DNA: TGCGCCAGCAGCTTGCAGAGGGGAACGTCGGGGAACACTGAAGCTTTCTTT. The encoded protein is CASSLQRGTSGNTEAFF.

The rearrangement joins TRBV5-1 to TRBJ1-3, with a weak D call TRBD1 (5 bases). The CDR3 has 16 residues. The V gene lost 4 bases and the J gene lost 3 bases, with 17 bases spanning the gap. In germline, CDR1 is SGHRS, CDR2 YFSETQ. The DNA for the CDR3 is TGCGCCAGCAGCCGGGACCGCGCCGGGGTTGGAAACACCATATATTTT. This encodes CASSRDRAGVGNTIYF. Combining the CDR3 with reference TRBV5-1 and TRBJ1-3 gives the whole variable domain KAGVTQTPRYLIKTRGQQVTLSCSPISGHRSVSWYQQTPGQGLQFLFEYFSETQRNKGNFPGRFSGRQFSNSRSEMNVSTLELGDSALYLCASSRDRAGVGNTIYFGEGSWLTVV.

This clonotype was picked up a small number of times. This CDR3 is CASSSAWTGMETQYF. The CDR3, as DNA: TGTGCCAGCAGCTCCGCCTGGACAGGGATGGAGACCCAGTACTTC. V gene TRBV7-9 combines with J gene TRBJ2-5; 8 positions match TRBD1. Trimming at V came to 4 bases and at J to 5 bases, leaving 9 bases not matched to a gene. This CDR3 is built from 15 residues. CDR1 is SEHNR, CDR2 FQNEAQ, per germline (reference sequence).

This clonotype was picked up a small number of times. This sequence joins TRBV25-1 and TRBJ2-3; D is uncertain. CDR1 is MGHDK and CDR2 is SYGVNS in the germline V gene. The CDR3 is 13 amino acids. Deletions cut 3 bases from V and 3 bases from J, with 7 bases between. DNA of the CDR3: TGTGCCAGCAGTGATGTCGGGACAGATACGCAGTATTTT. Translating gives CASSDVGTDTQYF.

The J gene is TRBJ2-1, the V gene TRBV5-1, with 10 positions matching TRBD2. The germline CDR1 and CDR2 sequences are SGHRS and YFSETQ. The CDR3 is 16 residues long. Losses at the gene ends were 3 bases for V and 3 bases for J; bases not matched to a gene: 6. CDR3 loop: CASSSPSGRYYNEQFF. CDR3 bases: TGCGCCAGCAGCTCCCCTAGCGGGAGATACTACAATGAGCAGTTCTTC.

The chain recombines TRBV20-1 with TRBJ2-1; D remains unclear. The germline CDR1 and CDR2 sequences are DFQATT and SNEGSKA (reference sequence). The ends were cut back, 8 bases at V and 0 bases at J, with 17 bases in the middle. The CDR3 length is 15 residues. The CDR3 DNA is TGCAGTATCCCAGAGGTGAGGAGCTCCTACAATGAGCAGTTCTTC. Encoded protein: CSIPEVRSSYNEQFF.

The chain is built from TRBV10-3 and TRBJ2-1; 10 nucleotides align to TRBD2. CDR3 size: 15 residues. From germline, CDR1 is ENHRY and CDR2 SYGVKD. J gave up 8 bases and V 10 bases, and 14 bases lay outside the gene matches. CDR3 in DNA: TGTGCCACCTCGAGAGCGGGAGGGCCGACGGATGAGCAGTTCTTC. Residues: CATSRAGGPTDEQFF.

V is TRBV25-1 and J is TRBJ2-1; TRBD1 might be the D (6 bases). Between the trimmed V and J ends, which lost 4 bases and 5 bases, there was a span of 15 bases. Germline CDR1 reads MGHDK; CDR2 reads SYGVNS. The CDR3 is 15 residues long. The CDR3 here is CASSVYRAGHNEQFF. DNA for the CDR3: TGTGCCAGCAGTGTTTACAGGGCTGGCCACAATGAGCAGTTCTTC.

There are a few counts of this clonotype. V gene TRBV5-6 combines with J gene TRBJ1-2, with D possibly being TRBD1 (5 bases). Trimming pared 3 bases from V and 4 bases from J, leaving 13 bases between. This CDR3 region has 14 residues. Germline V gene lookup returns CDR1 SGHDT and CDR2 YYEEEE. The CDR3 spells CASSSKPGFYGYTF. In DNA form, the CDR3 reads TGTGCCAGCAGCTCGAAACCAGGGTTCTATGGCTACACCTTC.

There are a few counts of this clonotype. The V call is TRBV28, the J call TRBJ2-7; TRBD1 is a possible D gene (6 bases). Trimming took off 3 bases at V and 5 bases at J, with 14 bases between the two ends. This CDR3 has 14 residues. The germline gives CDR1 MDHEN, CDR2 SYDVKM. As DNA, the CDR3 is TGTGCCAGCAGTTTTAGCCCCCCAGGGGACGAGCAGTACTTC. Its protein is CASSFSPPGDEQYF.

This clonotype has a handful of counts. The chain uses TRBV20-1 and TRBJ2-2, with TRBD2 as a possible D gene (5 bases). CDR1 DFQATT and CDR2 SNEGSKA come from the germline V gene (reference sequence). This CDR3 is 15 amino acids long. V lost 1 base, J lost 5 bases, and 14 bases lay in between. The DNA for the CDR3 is TGCAGTGCTAGAGCCGGTGCTAGCTGGACCGGGGAGCTGTTTTTT. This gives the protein CSARAGASWTGELFF.

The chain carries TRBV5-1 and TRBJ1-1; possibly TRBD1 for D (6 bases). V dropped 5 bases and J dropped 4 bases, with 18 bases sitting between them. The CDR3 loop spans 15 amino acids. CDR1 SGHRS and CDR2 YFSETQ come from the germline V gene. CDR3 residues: CASRGRGTLGTEAFF. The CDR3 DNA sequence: TGCGCCAGCAGGGGCAGGGGAACCTTGGGCACTGAAGCTTTCTTT.

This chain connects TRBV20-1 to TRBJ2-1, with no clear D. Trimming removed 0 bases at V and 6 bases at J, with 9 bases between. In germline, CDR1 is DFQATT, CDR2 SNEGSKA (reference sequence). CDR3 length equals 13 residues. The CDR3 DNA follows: TGCAGTGCTAGAGATTTCGCTGGCAATGAGCAGTTCTTC. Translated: CSARDFAGNEQFF.

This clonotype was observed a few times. The CDR3 nucleotides are TGCAGTGCTAGAGATCGAGGGCGCGAGCAGTACTTC. This codes for CSARDRGREQYF. This chain uses TRBV20-1 with TRBJ2-7; D is possibly TRBD2 (5 bases). V was trimmed by 0 bases and J by 6 bases, leaving 9 bases between them. CDR1 is DFQATT, CDR2 SNEGSKA, per germline (reference sequence). The CDR3 is made up of 12 amino acids.

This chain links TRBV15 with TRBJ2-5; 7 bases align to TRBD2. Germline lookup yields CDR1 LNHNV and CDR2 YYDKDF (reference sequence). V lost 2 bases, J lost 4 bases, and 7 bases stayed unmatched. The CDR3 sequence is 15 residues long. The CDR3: CATSRHPAGPETQYF. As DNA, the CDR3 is TGTGCCACCAGCAGACACCCAGCGGGGCCAGAGACCCAGTACTTC.

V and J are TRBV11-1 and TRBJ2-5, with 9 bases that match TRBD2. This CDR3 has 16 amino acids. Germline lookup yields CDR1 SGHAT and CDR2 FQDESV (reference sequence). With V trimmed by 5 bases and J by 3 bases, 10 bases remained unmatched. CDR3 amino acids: CASSLLAGAMEETQYF. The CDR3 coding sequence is TGTGCCAGCAGCCTCTTAGCGGGAGCTATGGAAGAGACCCAGTACTTC.

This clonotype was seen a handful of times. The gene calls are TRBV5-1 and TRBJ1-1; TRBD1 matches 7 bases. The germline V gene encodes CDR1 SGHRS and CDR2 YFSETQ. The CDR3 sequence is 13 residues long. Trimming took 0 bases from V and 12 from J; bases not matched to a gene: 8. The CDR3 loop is CASSLAGDSRPFF. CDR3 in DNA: TGCGCCAGCAGCTTGGCCGGGGACAGCAGGCCTTTCTTT.

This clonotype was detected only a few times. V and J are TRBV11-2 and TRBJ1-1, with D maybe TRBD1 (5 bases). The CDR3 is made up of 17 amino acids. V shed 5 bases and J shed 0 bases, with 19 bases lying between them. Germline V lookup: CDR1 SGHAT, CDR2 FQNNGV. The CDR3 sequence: CASSPPGIRGLNTEAFF. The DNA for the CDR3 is TGTGCCAGCAGCCCTCCAGGGATTCGAGGTCTGAACACTGAAGCTTTCTTT.

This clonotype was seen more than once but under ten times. The DNA for the CDR3 is TGTGCCAGCAGCCCACTCGGGAGGACTGAAGCTTTCTTT. Translated, it gives CASSPLGRTEAFF. The V and J genes are TRBV5-6 and TRBJ1-1; D gene uncertain. The CDR3 loop spans 13 amino acids. V dropped 4 bases and J dropped 5 bases, with 12 bases sitting between them. Germline-derived CDR1 and CDR2 are SGHDT and YYEEEE.

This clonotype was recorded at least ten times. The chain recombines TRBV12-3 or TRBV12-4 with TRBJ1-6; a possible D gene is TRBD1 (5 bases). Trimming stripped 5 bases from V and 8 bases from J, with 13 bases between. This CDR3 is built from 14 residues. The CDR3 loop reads CASSPDRRHSPLHF. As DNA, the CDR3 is TGTGCCAGCAGTCCTGACAGAAGGCATTCACCCCTCCACTTT.

DNA of the CDR3: TGTGCCAGTCAGGGGCAAGCCTCCTACGAGCAGTACTTC. Amino acids: CASQGQASYEQYF. The V gene is TRBV19, the J gene TRBJ2-7; D may be TRBD1 (6 bases). From germline, CDR1 is LNHDA and CDR2 SQIVND (reference sequence). The CDR3 covers 13 residues. V was clipped by 8 bases and J by 0 bases, with 11 bases between them.